This T cell receptor (beta chain) was recorded in a study of shared clonotypes between healthy human individuals. This clone was detected only once. Libraries were prepared by immunoSEQ multiplex PCR; TCRdb keeps only in-frame clonotypes and omits some of them. The repertoire holds around 2.5 million clones, with over 85% as singletons. Material: naive CD4+ T cells from PBMCs. Subset: CD45RA+ positively selected. This receptor was identified in a man aged 18 to 29 in good health. Some clones in this sample may be carry-over from other donors' samples.

The CDR3 here is CASSYRGQARRAFF. The CDR3, as DNA: TGTGCCAGCAGTTACCGGGGACAGGCTAGACGAGCTTTCTTT. This sequence joins TRBV6-5 and TRBJ1-1, with TRBD1 identical over 8 bases. Germline CDR1 is MNHEY and CDR2 is SVGAGI. V shed 2 bases and J 10 bases; nucleotides not matched to a gene: 9. This CDR3 spans 14 amino acids.